This T cell receptor beta chain was sequenced during a study of shared T cell receptors in the human thymus listed by TCRdb under 2021. For context, the study as a whole: The study examined how self-reactive, shared T-cell receptor alpha chains are generated in the human thymus.

From the cysteine up to the phenylalanine, the CDR3 has a length of 14 residues. The read is trimmed to its CDR3 DNA, 42 bases read in frame from base 1. CDR1 and CDR2, per the germline V gene, are SGHDT and YYEEEE. Trimming removed 7 bases from V and 2 bases from J, leaving 15 bases between the germline ends. Of note for this clone: It has no known antigen specificity. No much larger clone is present one base from it, and per-base qualities are unavailable.

The library came from the immunoSEQ multiplex PCR assay. Held by TCRdb, this immuneACCESS table contains in-frame sequences only and omits some clones. Under half of the omission traces to an unresolved V gene where checked; the cause of the rest is unknown. This sample lists 500,000 to 850,000 clones; over 75% were detected once. The top ten constitute 0.009% to 0.0095% of the sample. These data were likewise used in another study, on human thymus T cells. The second investigation adds: The donors were immunologically healthy infants in Finland who had open corrective cardiac surgery for congenital heart defects. The thymus tissue came from surgical resects taken out during corrective cardiac surgery. Biased V and J gene segment usage appeared to be present in both thymic and peripheral blood repertoires. Highly overlapping thymic TCR repertoires among unrelated individuals were reported in the related research. The study described the TCR alpha and beta repertoires in roughly 8 infant thymus samples and four matching peripheral blood samples. Donor ages ranging from about 6 to 250 days were recorded, and a handful of male and a couple of female infants were included in the cohort. After being mechanically released from the tissue, thymocytes were kept at -70 degrees C in pellets of about 8.5-32 million cells. A QIAsymphony instrument was used to extract genomic DNA from the frozen cell pellets. The immunoSEQ multiplex PCR assay was used to amplify the TCRB and TCRAD loci from a standardized quantity of quality-controlled genomic DNA. The V(D)J region was spanned by amplicons of a length sufficient to cover the CDR3 and to identify V and J genes. Through the commercial immunoSEQ service, the amplicons were sequenced on an Illumina platform. Primer bias and sequencing errors were corrected as previously described, and TCRAD and TCRB were defined on the basis of the IMGT database. The repertoires were analysed using immunoSEQ Analyzer 3.0 and VDJTools for basic statistics, V/J segment usage, diversity estimates, rarefaction and pairwise overlap. To estimate diversity, the Chao1, ChaoE, Efron-Thisted, Shannon and inverse Simpson indices were applied, and diversity was also estimated on datasets down-sampled to the smallest sample. Repertoire overlap was determined by strict matching of CDR3 nucleotide sequence, V gene and J gene, and Jaccard-based multidimensional scaling clustering was applied. Thymus samples yielded on average around 810,000 unique TCRB clonotypes, compared with 65,000 to 100,000 from blood samples.

The sequence links TRBV5-6 to TRBJ1-2; a weak D assignment points to TRBD1 (6 bases agree). This TCR was recovered from a boy younger than two with a congenital heart defect. Donor details come from another sample of the same person, matched by shared clones. The sample consisted of thymocytes. The DNA sequence follows: TGTGCCAGCTCCAGGACAGACTTCAACTATGGCTACACCTTC. The translation is CASSRTDFNYGYTF.